This TCR beta chain emerged from a study of T-cell reconstitution after alpha-beta-depleted transplantation in children. It was with unique molecular identifiers that the TCRbeta library was prepared. TCRdb recomputed calls from the PCR reads with MiXCR, one row per CDR3 protein. The table lists about 270,000 distinct CDR3 sequences, nearly 10% of them singletons, with around a tenth in the top ten. With V trimmed by 5 bases and J by 4 bases, 8 bases remained unmatched. Germline CDR1 reads SGHTA; CDR2 reads FQGTGA. CDR3 length: 14 residues. The chain couples TRBV7-3 to TRBJ2-7; 7 nucleotides align to TRBD1. The origin of this receptor is a human donor who donated a stem cell graft to a child with SCID. Specimen: PBMCs from the stem cell graft donor, collected from the stem cell graft. CDR3 protein: CASSISRDSYEQYF. In DNA, the CDR3 is TGTGCCAGCAGCATATCCCGGGACAGTTACGAGCAGTACTTC.